This is a list of T cell receptor beta chains from one sample in a study of response to subunit inactivated influenza vaccine. TCRdb re-called the RT-PCR reads through MiXCR, storing one row per CDR3 protein. The repertoire consists of a few hundred thousand distinct CDR3 sequences, with 21% occurring once and the leading ten covering around 9.6%. Sequencing was performed on PBMCs from blood, taken less than 22 months after vaccination. Every receptor here comes from a man aged 50 to 69 who received an inactivated influenza vaccine. The CDR3 runs from the conserved cysteine through the conserved F or W. A D gene is named only where the DNA matches it firmly. Only part of the rows carry a size: once, few, many, or a class if the clone is expanded.

. | TRBJ1-5 | many | TRBV20-1 | CSARVDRNQPQHF | TGCAGTGCTAGAGTCGACCGCAATCAGCCCCAGCATTTT
. | TRBJ1-1 | . | TRBV9 | CASGWPLEAFF | TGTGCCAGCGGTTGGCCGCTTGAAGCTTTCTTT
. | TRBJ2-3 | . | TRBV28 | CASSFKAGRNTDTQYF | TGTGCCAGCAGTTTTAAAGCGGGTCGGAACACAGATACGCAGTATTTT
TRBD1 | TRBJ2-4 | few | TRBV28 | CASSRQGAKNIQYF | TGTGCCAGCAGCCGACAGGGGGCCAAAAACATTCAGTACTTC
. | TRBJ2-2 | once | TRBV11-2 | CASSLDLQGNTGELFF | TGTGCCAGCAGCTTAGATCTCCAGGGAAACACCGGGGAGCTGTTTTTT
. | TRBJ1-3 | many | TRBV28 | CASSFSGGGNTIYF | TGTGCCAGCAGTTTTTCAGGAGGTGGAAACACCATATATTTT
TRBD2 | TRBJ2-2 | . | TRBV3-1 | CASSQGTSGLTGELFF | TGTGCCAGCAGCCAAGGGACTAGCGGATTGACCGGGGAGCTGTTTTTT
. | TRBJ1-2 | . | TRBV19 | CASKSQRGYGYTF | TGTGCCAGTAAAAGTCAGAGAGGCTATGGCTACACCTTC
. | TRBJ2-1 | . | TRBV11-2 | CASSLLSVSRYEQFF | TGTGCCAGCAGCTTATTAAGTGTTTCTCGGTATGAGCAGTTCTTC
TRBD2 | TRBJ2-7 | few | TRBV4-1 | CASSQDRGTIYEQYF | TGCGCCAGCAGCCAAGATCGGGGGACTATCTACGAGCAGTACTTC
TRBD1 | TRBJ1-5 | few | TRBV12-3/TRBV12-4 | CASSRAGGDQPQHF | TGTGCCAGCAGTAGGGCAGGGGGCGATCAGCCCCAGCATTTT
TRBD1 | TRBJ2-2 | few | TRBV9 | CASSLQGAVVTGELFF | TGTGCCAGCAGCCTTCAGGGGGCGGTGGTAACCGGGGAGCTGTTTTTT
TRBD1 | TRBJ1-4 | . | TRBV3-1 | CASSQDWPTGVEKLFF | TGTGCCAGCAGCCAGGATTGGCCGACAGGGGTAGAAAAACTGTTTTTT
. | TRBJ1-2 | many | TRBV20-1 | CSANALVESNYGYTF | TGCAGTGCAAACGCGTTGGTCGAATCTAACTATGGCTACACCTTC
TRBD2 | TRBJ2-1 | . | TRBV29-1 | CSVGASGRAASREQFF | TGCAGCGTTGGGGCTAGCGGGAGGGCCGCTAGTCGAGAGCAGTTCTTC
. | TRBJ2-1 | few | TRBV20-1 | CSASIDDEQFF | TGCAGTGCTAGTATAGACGATGAGCAGTTCTTC
. | TRBJ2-7 | . | TRBV5-4 | CASSLASSSSEQYF | TGTGCCAGCAGCTTGGCCAGTTCGTCCAGCGAGCAGTACTTC
TRBD2 | TRBJ2-1 | few | TRBV10-3 | CANQEAGTNEQFF | TGTGCCAATCAGGAAGCGGGGACGAATGAGCAGTTCTTC